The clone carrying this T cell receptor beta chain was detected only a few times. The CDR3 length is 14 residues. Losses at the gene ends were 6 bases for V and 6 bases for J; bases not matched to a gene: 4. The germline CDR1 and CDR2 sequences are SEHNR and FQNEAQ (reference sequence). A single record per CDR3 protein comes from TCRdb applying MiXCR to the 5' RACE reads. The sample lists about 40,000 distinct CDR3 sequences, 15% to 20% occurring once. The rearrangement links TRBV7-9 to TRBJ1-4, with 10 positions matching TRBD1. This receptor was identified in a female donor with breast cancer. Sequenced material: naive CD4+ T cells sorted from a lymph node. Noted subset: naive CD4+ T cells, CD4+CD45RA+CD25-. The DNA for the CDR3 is TGTGCCAGCAGTCGGGACAGGGGAGATGAAAAACTGTTTTTT. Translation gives CASSRDRGDEKLFF.